Presented here are 21 T cell receptor beta chains from one specimen sequenced in a study of radiotherapy plus CTLA-4 blockade in lung cancer. TCRdb's table, derived via immunoSEQ multiplex PCR, lists solely in-frame clones and lacks some. The sample records about 73,000 clones, roughly 84% being singletons. This specimen was peripheral blood, taken from a patient treated with radiotherapy plus ipilimumab. These TCRs come from a human donor with non-small cell lung cancer that progressed on radiotherapy plus ipilimumab.

CDR3 sequence reads: CASKPGPMQETQYF. CDR3 sequence (DNA): TGTGCCAGTAAGCCGGGACCCATGCAAGAGACCCAGTACTTC. The chain employs TRBV19 and TRBJ2-5; D is tentatively TRBD1 or TRBD2 (5 bases each). V shed 7 bases and J shed 2 bases, with 14 bases lying between them. Germline CDR1 reads LNHDA; CDR2 reads SQIVND (reference sequence). This CDR3 is 14 amino acids long. Drawing the rest from reference TRBV19 and TRBJ2-5, the complete variable domain is DGGITQSPKYLFRKEGQNVTLSCEQNLNHDAMYWYRQDPGQGLRLIYYSQIVNDFQKGDIAEGYSVSREKKESFPLTVTSAQKNPTAFYLCASKPGPMQETQYFGPGTRLLVL.

The V gene is TRBV4-2, the J gene TRBJ1-2, with D possibly TRBD1 on 5 matching bases. The CDR3 has 14 residues. Germline CDR1 LGHNA, CDR2 YNFKEQ. V lost 0 bases and J lost 9, with 14 bases in between. The CDR3 loop reads CASSQEVQANRYTF. CDR3 nucleotide sequence: TGTGCCAGCAGCCAAGAAGTACAGGCCAACCGCTACACCTTC.

The V gene is TRBV13, the J gene TRBJ1-1, with D perhaps TRBD1 (5 bases). Between the trimmed V and J ends, which lost 5 bases and 6 bases, there was a span of 19 bases. The CDR3 has 15 amino acids. Germline V gene sequence: CDR1 PRHDT, CDR2 FYEKMQ (reference sequence). The DNA of the CDR3 is TGTGCCAGCAGCCCCTTCGGTAGCAGGGACCCTGAAGCTTTCTTT. Protein: CASSPFGSRDPEAFF.

The chain carries TRBV2 and TRBJ2-3, with a possible D match to TRBD2 (6 bases). The CDR3 has 15 residues. With 8 bases removed from V and 0 bases from J, the gap between germline ends came to 15 bases. Looked up from germline, CDR1 is SNHLY and CDR2 is FYNNEI. DNA for the CDR3: TGTGCCAGCCGAGTCGGCGGGACTAGCACAGATACGCAGTATTTT. The encoded protein is CASRVGGTSTDTQYF. The full variable domain, rest sourced from reference TRBV2 and TRBJ2-3, is EPEVTQTPSHQVTQMGQEVILRCVPISNHLYFYWYRQILGQKVEFLVSFYNNEISEKSEIFDDQFSVERPDGSNFTLKIRSTKLEDSAMYFCASRVGGTSTDTQYFGPGTRLTVL.

The chain recombines TRBV30 with TRBJ2-7; no clear D. Trimming shortened V by 1 base and J by 5 bases, and 9 bases separated the two germline ends. Germline V gives CDR1 GTSNPN, CDR2 SVGIG (reference sequence). CDR3 length equals 12 residues. DNA of the CDR3: TGTGCCTGGAGTGCTGTGGGCGACGAGCAGTACTTC. It is translated as CAWSAVGDEQYF. Full variable domain (outside the CDR3, taken from reference TRBV30 and TRBJ2-7): SQTIHQWPATLVQPVGSPLSLECTVEGTSNPNLYWYRQAAGRGLQLLFYSVGIGQISSEVPQNLSASRPQDRQFILSSKKLLLSDSGFYLCAWSAVGDEQYFGPGTRLTVT.

The chain combines TRBV2 with TRBJ1-2; 9 bases line up with TRBD1. The CDR3 totals 14 residues. Germline assignment: CDR1 SNHLY and CDR2 FYNNEI. Trimming removed 2 bases from V and 6 bases from J; junction bases left unmatched: 4. The CDR3 DNA follows: TGTGCCAGCAGTGAAACTGGGACAGGGAATGGCTACACCTTC. Its translation is CASSETGTGNGYTF.

The chain recombines TRBV9 with TRBJ2-2; D remains ambiguous. Trimming stripped 5 bases from V and 6 bases from J, with 11 bases between. CDR1 and CDR2 from the germline V gene are SGDLS and YYNGEE. The CDR3 is 13 residues long. The DNA of the CDR3 is TGTGCCAGCAGTTTATCCGGGTCCGGGGAGCTGTTTTTT. Translation gives CASSLSGSGELFF.

This chain links TRBV7-2 with TRBJ2-7; maybe TRBD2 (5 bases). CDR1 SGHTA and CDR2 FQGNSA come from the germline V gene. Trimming shortened V by 1 base and J by 6 bases, and 10 bases separated the two germline ends. The CDR3 length is 13 residues. CDR3 sequence reads: CASSLGPSSEQYF. The CDR3 DNA reads as TGTGCCAGCAGCTTAGGGCCTAGCTCCGAGCAGTACTTC. Full variable domain (rest looked up from reference TRBV7-2 and TRBJ2-7): GAGVSQSPSNKVTEKGKDVELRCDPISGHTALYWYRQSLGQGLEFLIYFQGNSAPDKSGLPSDRFSAERTGGSVSTLTIQRTQQEDSAVYLCASSLGPSSEQYFGPGTRLTVT.

The chain joins TRBV9 to TRBJ2-7, with D unresolved. The CDR3 is 14 amino acids. Trimming pared 4 bases from V and 2 bases from J, leaving 13 bases between. Germline CDR1 SGDLS, CDR2 YYNGEE. The DNA of the CDR3 is TGTGCCAGCAGCAAGACTCCCTCCCCCTACGAGCAGTACTTC. Its protein is CASSKTPSPYEQYF.

J is TRBJ2-7 and V is TRBV18, with a weak D call TRBD1 (6 bases). Between the trimmed V and J ends, which lost 6 bases and 2 bases, there was a span of 11 bases. Germline V gene data show CDR1 as KGHSH and CDR2 as LQKENI. The CDR3 sequence is 13 residues long. CDR3 nucleotide sequence: TGTGCCAGCTCCCTCGGACAGACCTACGAGCAGTACTTC. Translating it yields CASSLGQTYEQYF.

J is TRBJ2-6 and V is TRBV9; 7 bases match TRBD2. The trim removed 7 bases at V and 2 bases at J, leaving 0 bases unmatched. The germline V gene encodes CDR1 SGDLS and CDR2 YYNGEE. The CDR3 runs 13 residues. CDR3 in DNA: TGTGCCAGCCGGGGGGCTGGGGCCAACGTCCTGACTTTC. It encodes CASRGAGANVLTF.

The chain is built from TRBV19 and TRBJ2-3; 9 bases agree with TRBD2. Germline trimming cut 6 bases from V and 5 bases from J; bases unmatched to any gene: 9. Germline V gives CDR1 LNHDA, CDR2 SQIVND (reference sequence). This CDR3 is 15 amino acids long. The CDR3 nucleotides are TGTGCCAGTAGATTTAGCGGGAGCGGAGGAGATACGCAGTATTTT. Translation gives CASRFSGSGGDTQYF. Together with reference TRBV19 and TRBJ2-3, the CDR3 gives the full variable domain: DGGITQSPKYLFRKEGQNVTLSCEQNLNHDAMYWYRQDPGQGLRLIYYSQIVNDFQKGDIAEGYSVSREKKESFPLTVTSAQKNPTAFYLCASRFSGSGGDTQYFGPGTRLTVL.

This chain joins TRBV6-5 and TRBJ2-7; 8 positions match TRBD2. The CDR3 is 15 residues long. V dropped 2 bases and J dropped 2; count of bases not matched to a gene: 5. The V gene's germline CDR1 is MNHEY and CDR2 SVGAGI. CDR3 in amino acids: CASSYLLAAAYEQYF. The DNA for the CDR3 is TGTGCCAGCAGTTACCTACTAGCGGCAGCCTACGAGCAGTACTTC.

The chain has TRBV6-5 and TRBJ2-7; 8 bases line up with TRBD2. This CDR3 region has 15 residues. Unmatched junction bases numbered 10, after V lost 6 bases and J lost 3 bases. The V gene's germline CDR1 is MNHEY and CDR2 SVGAGI. CDR3 loop: CASSPALAVHYEQYV. In nucleotides, the CDR3 is TGTGCCAGCAGCCCTGCACTAGCGGTCCACTACGAGCAGTACGTC.

The gene calls are TRBV5-6 and TRBJ2-6, with D perhaps matching TRBD1 (5 bases). Germline CDR1 is SGHDT and CDR2 is YYEEEE. The CDR3 is 15 amino acids. Trimming stripped 6 bases from V and 1 base from J, with 11 bases between. The CDR3 nucleotides read TGTGCCAGCACCTTCCAGGGATCTGGGGCCAACGTCCTGACTTTC. Translated, it gives CASTFQGSGANVLTF.

The genes are TRBV18 and TRBJ1-5; TRBD1 matches at 7 bases. This CDR3 region has 13 residues. From germline, CDR1 is KGHSH and CDR2 LQKENI. The trim removed 4 bases at V and 7 bases at J, leaving 4 bases unmatched. DNA for the CDR3: TGTGCCAGCTCACGACAGGGTGGCCAGCCCCAGCATTTT. It translates to CASSRQGGQPQHF.

The V call is TRBV5-1, the J call TRBJ2-5; 8 nucleotides agree with TRBD1. Germline V CDR1 and CDR2: SGHRS, YFSETQ. The ends lost 4 bases at V and 1 base at J; junction bases unmatched: 6. The CDR3 is made up of 15 amino acids. DNA for the CDR3: TGCGCCAGCAGCAAACAAACAGGGGGCCAAGAGACCCAGTACTTC. Encoded protein: CASSKQTGGQETQYF.

This clone is a singleton in its sample. This chain joins TRBV29-1 and TRBJ2-1; D is uncertain. Germline V CDR1 and CDR2: SQVTM, ANQGSEA. With 0 bases removed from V and 10 bases from J, the gap between germline ends came to 10 bases. The CDR3 loop spans 12 amino acids. CDR3 sequence: CSVEEQAREQFF. CDR3 DNA sequence: TGCAGCGTTGAAGAGCAAGCCAGGGAGCAGTTCTTC.

The gene calls are TRBV13 and TRBJ2-5; D might be TRBD1 or TRBD2, each matching 5 bases. Trimming took off 4 bases at V and 0 bases at J, with 12 bases between the two ends. Germline V gene data show CDR1 as PRHDT and CDR2 as FYEKMQ (reference sequence). The CDR3 is 15 residues long. This CDR3 is CASSSLGGNQETQYF. In DNA form, the CDR3 reads TGTGCCAGCAGCTCCCTTGGGGGTAACCAAGAGACCCAGTACTTC. The variable domain in full, with the rest retrieved from reference TRBV13 and TRBJ2-5, is AAGVIQSPRHLIKEKRETATLKCYPIPRHDTVYWYQQGPGQDPQFLISFYEKMQSDKGSIPDRFSAQQFSDYHSELNMSSLELGDSALYFCASSSLGGNQETQYFGPGTRLLVL.

Only a few counts were recorded for this clone. The sample contains more than one DNA sequence encoding this CDR3. The rearrangement links TRBV6-1 to TRBJ2-5; D call uncertain. The CDR3 sequence is 13 residues long. Trimming took off 6 bases at V and 1 base at J, with 9 bases between the two ends. The germline gives CDR1 MNHNS, CDR2 SASEGT. CDR3 nucleotides: TGTGCCAGCAGCATAGGGTCCCAAGAGACCCAGTACTTC. This gives the protein CASSIGSQETQYF.

The chain uses TRBV30 and TRBJ2-7, with D unresolved. Germline V lookup: CDR1 GTSNPN, CDR2 SVGIG (reference sequence). The V and J ends lost 2 bases and 4 bases respectively, with 9 bases between them. The CDR3 runs 12 residues. The CDR3 region has the DNA TGTGCCTGGAGTACAGCTGGATACGAGCAGTACGTC. This sequence encodes CAWSTAGYEQYV.